Presented here are 12 T cell receptor beta chains from one specimen sequenced in a study of blood T cell repertoires in COVID-19. Generated by immunoSEQ multiplex PCR, the TCRdb table keeps only in-frame clones and is missing some. The sample has a few hundred thousand clones; about 90% are singletons. Sequencing was performed on PBMCs or T cells enriched from blood (not recorded which). The receptors here all came from a man aged 30-40 years who had recovered from COVID-19.

V usage is TRBV6-5 and J usage is TRBJ2-1, with a weak D call TRBD1 (6 bases). The CDR3 sequence is 14 residues long. Per the germline V gene, CDR1 is MNHEY and CDR2 is SVGAGI. The germline V and J ends were trimmed by 0 bases and 5 bases, with 8 bases remaining between them. In DNA form, the CDR3 reads TGTGCCAGCAGTTACTCCCGACAGGACAATGAGCAGTTCTTC. The encoded protein is CASSYSRQDNEQFF.

The V gene is TRBV12-3 or TRBV12-4, the J gene TRBJ1-3; the D is unclear. Trimming shortened V by 7 bases and J by 0 bases, and 4 bases separated the two germline ends. The CDR3 runs 12 residues. The CDR3 DNA follows: TGTGCCAGCACCATCTCTGGAAACACCATATATTTT. It yields the protein CASTISGNTIYF.

J is TRBJ1-1 and V is TRBV7-2; no reliable D call. CDR1 is SGHTA, CDR2 FQGNSA, per germline. The CDR3 is 14 amino acids. The germline V and J ends were trimmed by 2 bases and 0 bases, with 7 bases remaining between them. Here the CDR3 reads CASSLLSLNTEAFF. CDR3 DNA sequence: TGTGCCAGCAGCTTACTCAGTTTGAACACTGAAGCTTTCTTT.

V usage is TRBV4-1 and J usage is TRBJ2-1, with TRBD1 matching over 10 bases. Germline V gene sequence: CDR1 MGHRA, CDR2 YSYEKL. With V trimmed by 8 bases and J by 0 bases, 4 bases remained unmatched. The CDR3 has 15 residues. CDR3 coding DNA: TGCGCCAGCCGGGGGGACAGGGGCTCCTACAATGAGCAGTTCTTC. It yields the protein CASRGDRGSYNEQFF.

The chain joins TRBV5-4 to TRBJ2-1; weak D call: TRBD2 (5 bases). V was clipped by 4 bases and J by 9 bases, with 14 bases between them. Germline V gene data show CDR1 as SGHNT and CDR2 as YYREEE (reference sequence). The CDR3 length is 13 residues. This chain's CDR3 is CASSTRPSSEQFF. CDR3 bases: TGTGCCAGCAGCACCAGGCCTAGCAGTGAGCAGTTCTTC. Based on the CDR3 plus reference TRBV5-4 and TRBJ2-1, the full variable domain is ETGVTQSPTHLIKTRGQQVTLRCSSQSGHNTVSWYQQALGQGPQFIFQYYREEENGRGNFPPRFSGLQFPNYSSELNVNALELDDSALYLCASSTRPSSEQFFGPGTRLTVL.

As DNA, the CDR3 is TGTGCCAGCAGCGTAGTCACGGAGGGTGAGCAGTTCTTC. The encoded protein is CASSVVTEGEQFF. The V and J genes are TRBV9 and TRBJ2-1; weak D call: TRBD2 (6 bases). With 0 bases removed from V and 9 bases from J, the gap between germline ends came to 10 bases. The CDR3 spans 13 residues. Germline CDR1 is SGDLS and CDR2 is YYNGEE.

The rearrangement uses TRBV5-1 and TRBJ1-1, with a possible D match to TRBD1 (5 bases). Germline CDR1 is SGHRS and CDR2 is YFSETQ. The CDR3 has 17 residues. The germline V and J ends were trimmed by 0 bases and 10 bases, with 25 bases remaining between them. The CDR3 loop is CASSLVPRDHPWGGAFF. CDR3 bases: TGCGCCAGCAGCTTGGTGCCAAGGGACCACCCTTGGGGGGGAGCTTTCTTT.

As concerns this clone: Distinct nucleotide sequences in the sample also encode this CDR3. The CDR3 here is CAWSSGANTGELFF. CDR3 nucleotides: TGTGCCTGGAGTAGCGGGGCGAACACCGGGGAGCTGTTTTTT. The rearrangement uses TRBV30 and TRBJ2-2; 7 bases map to TRBD2. Germline lookup yields CDR1 GTSNPN and CDR2 SVGIG (reference sequence). Trimming at V came to 2 bases and at J to 0 bases, leaving 0 bases not matched to a gene. The CDR3 runs to 14 residues.

This rearrangement joins TRBV5-1 to TRBJ1-4; D unclear. V dropped 4 bases and J dropped 8 bases, with 18 bases sitting between them. Germline lookup yields CDR1 SGHRS and CDR2 YFSETQ. The CDR3 loop spans 15 amino acids. CDR3: CASSPRPGGGEKLFF. The DNA of the CDR3 is TGCGCCAGCAGCCCTAGGCCGGGTGGCGGGGAAAAACTGTTTTTT.

The chain combines TRBV20-1 with TRBJ2-3; tentatively, D is TRBD2 (5 bases). Germline V gene lookup returns CDR1 DFQATT and CDR2 SNEGSKA (reference sequence). V shed 3 bases and J shed 5 bases, with 12 bases lying between them. The CDR3 length is 13 residues. CDR3 residues: CSASVLARDTQYF. CDR3 coding DNA: TGCAGTGCTAGTGTCCTAGCAAGAGATACGCAGTATTTT.

This chain links TRBV18 with TRBJ1-2; TRBD1 might be the D (5 bases). This CDR3 is 13 amino acids long. Germline V gene data show CDR1 as KGHSH and CDR2 as LQKENI. V lost 3 bases, J lost 7 bases, and 12 bases lay in between. The DNA of the CDR3 is TGTGCCAGCTCACCTACAGGTACTACTGGCTACACCTTC. As protein: CASSPTGTTGYTF.

The chain links TRBV25-1 to TRBJ2-7; TRBD1 might be the D (5 bases). This CDR3 has 17 residues. The V gene's germline CDR1 is MGHDK and CDR2 SYGVNS. V lost 1 base to trimming and J lost 1 base, with 17 bases between them. The CDR3 sequence is CASSESPSQGLSYEQYF. The DNA for the CDR3 is TGTGCCAGCAGTGAATCACCTAGTCAGGGTCTATCCTACGAGCAGTACTTC.